This T cell receptor beta chain came from a study of cytomegalovirus exposure and HLA in healthy donors. PCR used 60 Vbeta primers and 13 Jbeta primers. Here immunoSEQ multiplex PCR was the method, and the copy in TCRdb shows in-frame clones only, minus some. The sample yields roughly 150,000 clones, 82% seen once. This clone was found a few times. Germline CDR1 is MNHNS and CDR2 is SASEGT. Trimming cost V 0 bases and J 2 bases, with 8 bases left between them. The CDR3 length is 14 residues. This chain links TRBV6-1 with TRBJ2-7; D gene unclear. The TCR was taken from a girl aged 2 to 10 in good health and CMV-seropositive. The sequencing sample was made of PBMCs. The CDR3 nucleotides read TGTGCCAGCAGTGAAGCGGAAGGAGCCTACGAGCAGTACTTC. This sequence encodes CASSEAEGAYEQYF.